This TCR beta chain was obtained from a study of blood T cells in healthy people across ages. Study-wide background: About one barcoded beta molecule per two T cells was the capture yield of template switching.

About this clonotype itself: The antigen remains unidentified.

Study findings and constraints: Percentage of naive T cells showed a strong correlation with TCR beta diversity. TCR beta diversity, measured per million T cells, fell in a roughly linear way with age.

It was with a sample-barcoded 5' primer and a J-beta primer mix that a second PCR of roughly 6 to 12 cycles was run. All cDNA molecules were each tagged by a template-switch adaptor with 12 random nucleotides. TCRdb independently ran MiXCR on the 5' RACE reads; one entry per CDR3 protein. The data contain 1.5 million to 2 million distinct CDR3 sequences, under 30% of them singletons. The CDR3 contains 14 residues. In germline, CDR1 is MNHEY, CDR2 SVGEGT. V was pared by 7 bases and J by 1 base, with 14 bases between. The V and J genes are TRBV6-2 or TRBV6-3 and TRBJ2-7, with D possibly being TRBD1 (6 bases). Input material: blood. The clonotype was recovered from a woman in her thirties in good health. This CDR3 is CASTRLGASYEQYF. CDR3 DNA sequence: TGTGCCAGCACCCGCCTGGGGGCATCCTACGAGCAGTACTTC.